A few counts support the clone carrying this TCR beta chain. Its specificity is not known. The data belong to a study of T cell repertoires in cytomegalovirus infection. MiXCR, run by TCRdb on the reads, gives a single entry per CDR3 protein. Among around 570,000 distinct CDR3 sequences listed, approximately 40% were seen once. Findings and limits, study-wide: HLA-C-restricted CMV clonotypes gave the most frequent clonotype in two of eight donors.

The ends were cut back, 1 base at V and 7 bases at J, with 9 bases in the middle. CDR3 length equals 13 residues. Germline-derived CDR1 and CDR2 are MGHRA and YSYEKL. The source is a human donor in good health (CMV status not recorded). Some clones in this sample may be carry-over from other donors' samples. V and J are TRBV4-1 and TRBJ2-3, with a weak D call TRBD1 (6 bases). Sequenced material: cultured PBMCs, taken from culture after CMV antigen stimulation. For the CDR3, the DNA is TGCGCCAGCAGCCAAGCTTGGGGGCATACGCAGTATTTT. Amino acid sequence: CASSQAWGHTQYF.